One sample yielded the 17 T cell receptor beta chains listed below, sequenced in a study of beta chain features in type 1 diabetes. Whole-study findings and limits: A moderate, significant TCRB CDR3 shortening appeared in type 1 diabetes across four CD4+ subsets.

For these TCRs, the target antigens are not known. TCRB transcripts that were expressed got sequenced, as all of the isolated RNA had been reverse transcribed. Produced via immunoSEQ multiplex PCR; TCRdb's table is partial and in-frame only. Altogether 300,000 or so clones are present, around 9.3% being singletons, with the ten largest covering roughly 0.99%. Sequenced: central memory CD4+ T cells from blood. The source of these receptors is a man in his thirties or forties with type 1 diabetes.

This clone was observed a few times. The chain combines TRBV7-2 with TRBJ2-3, with a possible D match to TRBD2 (6 bases). Germline lookup yields CDR1 SGHTA and CDR2 FQGNSA. Trimming took off 4 bases at V and 4 bases at J, with 15 bases between the two ends. The CDR3 is made up of 15 amino acids. The CDR3 region is CASSSLTSPADTQYF. The DNA of the CDR3 is TGTGCCAGCAGCTCATTAACTAGCCCCGCAGATACGCAGTATTTT.

The chain joins TRBV4-1 to TRBJ2-1; D is uncertain. The CDR3 is made up of 11 amino acids. V was pared by 0 bases and J by 13 bases, with 7 bases between. Per the germline V gene, CDR1 is MGHRA and CDR2 is YSYEKL. The CDR3 reads CASSQDRFQFF. The CDR3 DNA is TGCGCCAGCAGCCAAGATCGGTTTCAGTTCTTC.

This clone was seen a few times. This sequence joins TRBV5-1 and TRBJ1-1; 10 positions agree with TRBD1. CDR3 length: 15 residues. Germline-derived CDR1 and CDR2 are SGHRS and YFSETQ. After removal of 4 bases from V and 1 base from J, the junction contained 4 bases not matched to a gene. The CDR3 protein is CASSARQGANTEAFF. The CDR3 region has the DNA TGCGCCAGCAGCGCCCGACAGGGGGCGAACACTGAAGCTTTCTTT.

This clone was seen a few times. This rearrangement joins TRBV5-6 to TRBJ2-7; D might be TRBD1 or TRBD2, each matching 5 bases. The V and J ends lost 1 base and 2 bases respectively, with 13 bases between them. This CDR3 has 15 residues. CDR1 is SGHDT, CDR2 YYEEEE, per germline. Written as DNA, the CDR3 is TGTGCCAGCAGCTTGCCTGGGGGTATTACCTACGAGCAGTACTTC. Protein sequence: CASSLPGGITYEQYF.

This chain links TRBV7-2 with TRBJ1-2, with D unresolved. V lost 5 bases, J lost 8 bases, and 15 bases lay in between. Germline assignment: CDR1 SGHTA and CDR2 FQGNSA. This CDR3 region has 13 residues. The CDR3 spells CASSPTQPRGYTF. The CDR3 DNA reads as TGTGCCAGCAGCCCGACACAGCCCCGGGGCTACACCTTC.

This clone was counted a few times. The gene calls are TRBV5-6 and TRBJ2-7; D remains ambiguous. This CDR3 spans 14 amino acids. CDR1 and CDR2 (germline): SGHDT, YYEEEE. V was cut by 0 bases and J by 0 bases, with 7 bases left in between. As DNA, the CDR3 is TGTGCCAGCAGCTTGGACACCCGCTCCTACGAGCAGTACTTC. Translation gives CASSLDTRSYEQYF. The complete variable domain, with remaining parts taken from reference TRBV5-6 and TRBJ2-7, reads DAGVTQSPTHLIKTRGQQVTLRCSPKSGHDTVSWYQQALGQGPQFIFQYYEEEERQRGNFPDRFSGHQFPNYSSELNVNALLLGDSALYLCASSLDTRSYEQYFGPGTRLTVT.

The V and J genes are TRBV7-9 and TRBJ2-5; D is undetermined. The germline gives CDR1 SEHNR, CDR2 FQNEAQ (reference sequence). The CDR3 spans 12 residues. The V end lost 2 bases, the J end lost 0 bases, and 1 base lay between the germline ends. The CDR3 DNA reads as TGTGCCAGCAGCTTAAACCAAGAGACCCAGTACTTC. Amino acid sequence: CASSLNQETQYF. The full variable domain, rest sourced from reference TRBV7-9 and TRBJ2-5, is DTGVSQNPRHKITKRGQNVTFRCDPISEHNRLYWYRQTLGQGPEFLTYFQNEAQLEKSRLLSDRFSAERPKGSFSTLEIQRTEQGDSAMYLCASSLNQETQYFGPGTRLLVL.

The chain is built from TRBV30 and TRBJ1-6, with 7 bases fitting TRBD1. This CDR3 comprises 14 residues. With V trimmed by 2 bases and J by 7 bases, 5 bases remained unmatched. Germline lookup yields CDR1 GTSNPN and CDR2 SVGIG (reference sequence). CDR3 sequence reads: CAWSTIQGNSPLHF. The CDR3 region has the DNA TGTGCCTGGAGTACCATACAGGGGAATTCACCCCTCCACTTT.

V is TRBV10-3 and J is TRBJ1-6, with unresolved D. The CDR3 is 15 amino acids. The V and J ends lost 6 bases and 10 bases respectively, with 19 bases between them. Germline CDR1 is ENHRY and CDR2 is SYGVKD. The CDR3 DNA follows: TGTGCCATCAGAATCGGGCCTAATCAAGAATCACCCCTCCACTTT. Translated, it gives CAIRIGPNQESPLHF.

This chain joins TRBV30 and TRBJ1-1; 8 bases align to TRBD1. The CDR3 is 13 amino acids. In germline, CDR1 is GTSNPN, CDR2 SVGIG (reference sequence). J gave up 3 bases and V 2 bases, and 2 bases lay outside the gene matches. The CDR3 loop is CAWSSTGDTEAFF. The CDR3 nucleotides read TGTGCCTGGAGTTCGACAGGGGACACTGAAGCTTTCTTT.

This clone was counted between two and nine times. Distinct nucleotide sequences in the sample also encode this CDR3. This sequence joins TRBV2 and TRBJ1-1, with D hard to call. The CDR3 spans 13 residues. CDR1 SNHLY and CDR2 FYNNEI come from the germline V gene. V was cut by 4 bases and J by 1 base, with 7 bases left in between. This chain's CDR3 is CASSVLQNTEAFF. The CDR3 bases are TGTGCCAGCAGTGTCCTGCAGAACACTGAAGCTTTCTTT.

A few counts support this clone. This chain connects TRBV6-5 to TRBJ1-1, with a weak D call TRBD1 (6 bases). The CDR3 covers 12 residues. CDR1 and CDR2 from the germline V gene are MNHEY and SVGAGI. V lost 5 bases and J lost 6, with 10 bases in between. CDR3 nucleotides: TGTGCCAGCAGTAACACAGGGTCTGAAGCTTTCTTT. Amino acid sequence: CASSNTGSEAFF.

This chain links TRBV9 with TRBJ2-3; 11 bases match TRBD2. This CDR3 is 16 amino acids long. Germline loops: CDR1 SGDLS, CDR2 YYNGEE. V shed 2 bases, J shed 0 bases, and the junction held 2 bases outside the gene matches. The CDR3 DNA follows: TGTGCCAGCAGCGTCGGGACTAGCGGAAGCACAGATACGCAGTATTTT. Translating it yields CASSVGTSGSTDTQYF.

This clone was observed a handful of times. The rearrangement links TRBV6-1 to TRBJ1-1; no clear D. Trimming removed 8 bases at V and 1 base at J, with 11 bases between. The CDR3 runs to 13 residues. Germline lookup yields CDR1 MNHNS and CDR2 SASEGT. This CDR3 reads CASCRIENTEAFF. CDR3 in DNA: TGTGCCAGCTGTCGCATTGAGAACACTGAAGCTTTCTTT.

This sequence joins TRBV4-2 and TRBJ2-7; tentative D call: TRBD2 (5 bases). Trimming cost V 1 base and J 2 bases, with 9 bases left between them. Looked up from germline, CDR1 is LGHNA and CDR2 is YNFKEQ. The CDR3 has 14 residues. DNA for the CDR3: TGTGCCAGCAGCCAAGGCCTGGGAGCCTACGAGCAGTACTTC. Residues: CASSQGLGAYEQYF.

V is TRBV27 and J is TRBJ2-3; D might be TRBD1 (6 bases). Trimming removed 4 bases at V and 2 bases at J, with 16 bases between. Germline-derived CDR1 and CDR2 are MNHEY and SMNVEV (reference sequence). CDR3 length: 16 amino acids. This chain's CDR3 is CASSSYLRDTTDTQYF. The CDR3 nucleotides read TGTGCCAGCAGTTCGTACCTAAGGGACACCACAGATACGCAGTATTTT.

For the CDR3, the DNA is TGCGCCAGCAGCTTGACGGGAGGTAACTATGGCTACACCTTC. Its protein product is CASSLTGGNYGYTF. The chain uses TRBV5-1 and TRBJ1-2, with D unresolved. CDR1 SGHRS and CDR2 YFSETQ come from the germline V gene. The CDR3 loop spans 14 amino acids. Trimming left V 1 base short and J 1 base short, with 8 bases between. Full variable domain (rest looked up from reference TRBV5-1 and TRBJ1-2): KAGVTQTPRYLIKTRGQQVTLSCSPISGHRSVSWYQQTPGQGLQFLFEYFSETQRNKGNFPGRFSGRQFSNSRSEMNVSTLELGDSALYLCASSLTGGNYGYTFGSGTRLTVV.